This T cell receptor beta chain was recovered during a study of blood T cells in healthy people across ages. Study-wide results and caveats: There was no known CMV status for donors, so expanded clonotype changes were possibly confounded. Unsorted PBMC material precluded a definitive naive versus antigen-experienced comparison.

A remark on this clonotype: Its antigen is as yet unknown.

A second PCR of about 7 to 11 cycles used a sample-barcoded 5' primer and a J-beta primer mix. Unique molecular identifiers of 12 random nucleotides labeled each cDNA. TCRdb reanalysed the 5' RACE reads using MiXCR and keeps one entry per CDR3 protein. This table has 800,000 to 1,000,000 distinct CDR3 sequences, about 48% appearing once. Sequencing input: blood. This sequence was found in a man aged 25-40 years in good health.

CDR3 in amino acids: CASKRTVSTNEKLFF. In DNA, the CDR3 is TGTGCCAGCAAGAGGACGGTATCAACTAATGAAAAACTGTTTTTT. This sequence joins TRBV2 and TRBJ1-4; D remains unclear. The length of the CDR3 is 15 residues. Deletions cut 7 bases from V and 0 bases from J, with 12 bases between. Germline values: CDR1 SNHLY, CDR2 FYNNEI. Filled out from reference TRBV2 and TRBJ1-4, the complete variable domain reads EPEVTQTPSHQVTQMGQEVILRCVPISNHLYFYWYRQILGQKVEFLVSFYNNEISEKSEIFDDQFSVERPDGSNFTLKIRSTKLEDSAMYFCASKRTVSTNEKLFFGSGTQLSVL.